A single sample gave rise to the 27 T cell receptor beta chains below, sequenced in a study of T cell responses to AZD1222 COVID-19 vaccine. This table comes from immunoSEQ multiplex PCR, and its TCRdb copy is limited to in-frame clones, with some not included. The sample consists of under 120,000 clones, around 96% of them appearing once. The sample consisted of peripheral blood, taken on day 0 of AZD1222 vaccination. The receptors derive from an adult in good health.

The V and J genes are TRBV21-1 and TRBJ1-4. TRBV21-1 corresponds to a pseudogene. There are 16 residues in the CDR3. CDR3 bases: TGTGCCAGCAGCAAGGTCCGGGGGGCAACTAATGAAAAACTGTTTTTT. It yields the protein CASSKVRGATNEKLFF.

V gene TRBV27 combines with J gene TRBJ1-5; 11 positions match TRBD1. The junction had 4 bases not matched to a gene; V was cut back by 5 bases and J by 4 bases. The CDR3 sequence is 15 residues long. Germline V lookup: CDR1 MNHEY, CDR2 SMNVEV (reference sequence). CDR3 nucleotide sequence: TGTGCCAGCAGTCCCGGGACAGGGGGTAATCAGCCCCAGCATTTT. Translating it yields CASSPGTGGNQPQHF.

This clone was detected only a few times. V is TRBV11-2 and J is TRBJ2-1, with TRBD2 matching over 9 bases. The CDR3 loop spans 16 amino acids. The germline V gene has CDR1 SGHAT and CDR2 FQNNGV. V dropped 5 bases and J dropped 10; count of bases not matched to a gene: 15. The CDR3 bases are TGTGCCAGCAGCCTCCGACGCTTAGCGGGAGTACGGGAGCAGTTCTTC. Its translation: CASSLRRLAGVREQFF.

V and J are TRBV5-4 and TRBJ2-2; tentatively, D is TRBD1 (6 bases). Per the germline V gene, CDR1 is SGHNT and CDR2 is YYREEE (reference sequence). CDR3 length: 15 residues. V lost 1 base to trimming and J lost 4 bases, with 11 bases between them. This chain's CDR3 is CASSLSGAVTGELFF. In nucleotides, the CDR3 is TGTGCCAGCAGCTTGTCAGGGGCGGTCACCGGGGAGCTGTTTTTT.

The chain recombines TRBV3-1 (or the pseudogene TRBV3-2) with TRBJ1-4; D remains unclear. The V gene's germline CDR1 is LGHDT and CDR2 YNNKEL (reference sequence). Trimming left V 3 bases short and J 7 bases short, with 3 bases between. CDR3 length equals 11 residues. The CDR3 sequence is CASSHVEKLFF. In DNA, the CDR3 is TGTGCCAGCAGCCACGTTGAAAAACTGTTTTTT.

This sequence joins TRBV7-2 and TRBJ2-7; TRBD1 matches at 11 bases. The CDR3 totals 15 residues. V lost 0 bases and J lost 4; bases outside the gene matches: 2. Germline assignment: CDR1 SGHTA and CDR2 FQGNSA. Here the CDR3 DNA reads TGTGCCAGCAGCTTAGCAGGGACAGGGGGTTACGAGCAGTACTTC. This codes for CASSLAGTGGYEQYF.

This clone is a singleton in its sample. V usage is TRBV28 and J usage is TRBJ2-1; TRBD2 matches 11 bases. Germline CDR1 is MDHEN and CDR2 is SYDVKM. The CDR3 loop spans 15 amino acids. J lost 3 bases, V lost 3 bases, and 1 base had no gene match. CDR3 DNA: TGTGCCAGCAGTTTGGGACTAGCGGACTACAATGAGCAGTTCTTC. It codes for CASSLGLADYNEQFF.

The chain recombines TRBV19 with TRBJ1-1; 7 nucleotides match TRBD1. There are 14 residues in the CDR3. Germline CDR1 reads LNHDA; CDR2 reads SQIVND (reference sequence). V shed 10 bases, J shed 0 bases, and the junction held 8 bases outside the gene matches. CDR3 sequence: CAIRAGGVNTEAFF. The CDR3 DNA sequence: TGTGCCATACGAGCAGGGGGTGTGAACACTGAAGCTTTCTTT.

The chain uses TRBV7-9 and TRBJ2-5, with D perhaps matching TRBD2 (5 bases). The CDR3 has 13 residues. CDR1 is SEHNR, CDR2 FQNEAQ, per germline (reference sequence). V dropped 7 bases and J dropped 2 bases, with 11 bases sitting between them. CDR3 DNA: TGTGCCAGCAACCAGCTAGCACAAGAGACCCAGTACTTC. Its translation: CASNQLAQETQYF.

The rearrangement joins TRBV6-4 to TRBJ2-3; 13 positions match TRBD2. Germline CDR1 is MRHNA and CDR2 is SNTAGT. The CDR3 has 15 amino acids. V lost 8 bases, J lost 4 bases, and 6 bases stayed unmatched. The CDR3 reads CASRRTSGGPDTQYF. The CDR3 DNA sequence: TGTGCCAGCCGCAGGACTAGCGGGGGCCCAGATACGCAGTATTTT.

The table lists this clone with a count of one. This sequence joins TRBV2 and TRBJ1-6; 12 bases match TRBD1. This CDR3 comprises 14 residues. CDR1 is SNHLY and CDR2 is FYNNEI in the germline V gene. V dropped 9 bases and J dropped 10; count of bases not matched to a gene: 7. The CDR3 DNA follows: TGTGCCAGTACCCGGGACAGGGGGCACTCACCCCTCCACTTT. It codes for CASTRDRGHSPLHF.

This clone was counted a single time. V is TRBV21-1 and J is TRBJ1-5; TRBD1, the table's D call, was not compared with the DNA. TRBV21-1 is a recognized pseudogene. This CDR3 comprises 17 residues. The CDR3 loop reads CASSNEQTAYSNQPQHF. The CDR3 nucleotides read TGTGCCAGCAGCAACGAACAGACAGCATATAGCAATCAGCCCCAGCATTTT.

CDR3 amino acids: CASSDPKARNTEAFF. DNA for the CDR3: TGTGCCAGCAGTGACCCTAAAGCAAGGAACACTGAAGCTTTCTTT. V is TRBV6-1 and J is TRBJ1-1, with D hard to call. Trimming pared 3 bases from V and 1 base from J, leaving 12 bases between. Germline CDR1 is MNHNS and CDR2 is SASEGT. The CDR3 length is 15 residues.

The rearrangement uses TRBV11-2 and TRBJ2-1; D is ambiguous. V was clipped by 2 bases and J by 10 bases, with 12 bases between them. Germline V gene data show CDR1 as SGHAT and CDR2 as FQNNGV. The CDR3 runs 13 residues. CDR3 in amino acids: CASSLILSPEQFF. CDR3 coding DNA: TGTGCCAGCAGCTTAATCTTATCCCCAGAGCAGTTCTTC.

The chain combines TRBV30 with TRBJ1-2; D is ambiguous. CDR3 length equals 11 residues. Germline V gene sequence: CDR1 GTSNPN, CDR2 SVGIG (reference sequence). Trimming took off 2 bases at V and 11 bases at J, with 12 bases between the two ends. CDR3 loop: CAWSSQVRYTF. The CDR3 region has the DNA TGTGCCTGGAGTAGCCAGGTTAGATACACCTTC.

Remarks on this clone: Sequence at one end of the junction differs from germline and may be a read error. The chain links TRBV7-9 to TRBJ2-3; TRBD2 aligns across 9 bases. This CDR3 has 15 residues. Germline assignment: CDR1 SEHNR and CDR2 FQNEAQ (reference sequence). In DNA, the CDR3 is TGTGCCAGCAGCCTAGCGGGATCCTTCACAGATACGCAGTATTTT. It yields the protein CASSLAGSFTDTQYF.

The chain couples TRBV5-8 to TRBJ1-5; D possibly corresponds to TRBD1 (6 bases). V was cut by 7 bases and J by 3 bases, with 17 bases left in between. This CDR3 comprises 15 residues. Germline V gene data show CDR1 as SGHTS and CDR2 as YDEGEE. This chain's CDR3 is CASSGGARDNQPQHF. As DNA, the CDR3 is TGTGCCAGCTCTGGGGGGGCGCGGGACAATCAGCCCCAGCATTTT.

The chain is built from TRBV3-1 (or the pseudogene TRBV3-2) and TRBJ2-2; D perhaps matches TRBD2 (7 bases). Germline V lookup: CDR1 LGHDT, CDR2 YNNKEL (reference sequence). Trimming left V 0 bases short and J 5 bases short, with 13 bases between. The CDR3 totals 16 residues. Here the CDR3 reads CASSQEPAGATGELFF. CDR3 nucleotide sequence: TGTGCCAGCAGCCAAGAACCGGCGGGGGCGACCGGGGAGCTGTTTTTT.

This sequence joins TRBV19 and TRBJ1-2, with D unclear. Germline-derived CDR1 and CDR2 are LNHDA and SQIVND (reference sequence). V was cut by 2 bases and J by 3 bases, with 10 bases left in between. The CDR3 extends over 14 amino acids. CDR3 region: CASSIRLFDYGYTF. For the CDR3, the DNA is TGTGCCAGTAGTATACGGCTCTTTGACTATGGCTACACCTTC.

The chain has TRBV19 and TRBJ1-2, with a tentative D call TRBD1 (5 bases). CDR1 LNHDA and CDR2 SQIVND come from the germline V gene (reference sequence). V lost 6 bases and J lost 6, with 8 bases in between. There are 11 residues in the CDR3. DNA of the CDR3: TGTGCCAGTAGGGGAGGGGATGGCTACACCTTC. It encodes CASRGGDGYTF.

This chain joins TRBV11-2 and TRBJ1-2; a weak D match, TRBD1 (5 bases). Germline V CDR1 and CDR2: SGHAT, FQNNGV. Between the trimmed V and J ends, which lost 11 bases and 7 bases, there was a span of 23 bases. There are 14 residues in the CDR3. CDR3 residues: CASLLGRGGGGYTF. CDR3 in DNA: TGTGCCTCACTCTTAGGAAGGGGTGGAGGTGGCTACACCTTC.

V is TRBV3-1 (or the pseudogene TRBV3-2) and J is TRBJ2-1, with 10 nucleotides matching TRBD2. The length of the CDR3 is 15 residues. The ends lost 2 bases at V and 10 bases at J; junction bases unmatched: 8. Germline-derived CDR1 and CDR2 are LGHDT and YNNKEL (reference sequence). The CDR3 bases are TGTGCCAGCAGCCAAACTAGCGGGGCCTACGGGGAGCAGTTCTTC. The encoded protein is CASSQTSGAYGEQFF.

The J gene is TRBJ2-1, the V gene TRBV28, with D perhaps matching TRBD1 or TRBD2 (5 bases each). The CDR3 spans 15 residues. CDR1 is MDHEN and CDR2 is SYDVKM in the germline V gene. V lost 6 bases and J 5 bases, leaving 17 bases between the germline ends. The CDR3, as DNA: TGTGCCAGCAGCTCCCGGGACGCGTACAACAATGAGCAGTTCTTC. Translated: CASSSRDAYNNEQFF.

The table lists this clone with a count of one. The chain links TRBV19 to TRBJ1-2; 8 bases match TRBD1. Germline V gene sequence: CDR1 LNHDA, CDR2 SQIVND (reference sequence). The V segment lost 8 bases and the J segment 8 bases; nucleotides outside the gene matches: 13. This CDR3 comprises 14 residues. CDR3 sequence reads: CASLSPRTGQGYTF. Here the CDR3 DNA reads TGTGCCAGTCTATCGCCCCGGACAGGGCAAGGCTACACCTTC.

The V gene is TRBV7-2, the J gene TRBJ1-1; a weak D match, TRBD1 (5 bases). The V end lost 2 bases, the J end lost 6 bases, and 13 bases lay between the germline ends. This CDR3 region has 14 residues. Germline-derived CDR1 and CDR2 are SGHTA and FQGNSA. The CDR3 DNA sequence: TGTGCCAGCAGCTTATACGGGGGTGCGGCTGAAGCTTTCTTT. This gives the protein CASSLYGGAAEAFF. The whole variable domain, remainder taken from reference TRBV7-2 and TRBJ1-1, is GAGVSQSPSNKVTEKGKDVELRCDPISGHTALYWYRQSLGQGLEFLIYFQGNSAPDKSGLPSDRFSAERTGGSVSTLTIQRTQQEDSAVYLCASSLYGGAAEAFFGQGTRLTVV.

The genes are TRBV7-9 and TRBJ2-7; D is perhaps TRBD1 (6 bases). The CDR3 spans 14 residues. The V gene lost 5 bases and the J gene lost 3 bases, with 14 bases spanning the gap. Germline loops: CDR1 SEHNR, CDR2 FQNEAQ (reference sequence). The CDR3 nucleotides read TGTGCCAGCAGCCGAGCCCTGGGACACTACGAGCAGTACTTC. The encoded protein is CASSRALGHYEQYF.

This clone came up once. The chain recombines TRBV4-1 with TRBJ2-1, with TRBD2 matching over 8 bases. The trim removed 8 bases at V and 6 bases at J, leaving 12 bases unmatched. The CDR3 covers 15 residues. Germline values: CDR1 MGHRA, CDR2 YSYEKL. CDR3 sequence: CASDAGLASPNEQFF. Written as DNA, the CDR3 is TGCGCCAGCGACGCTGGACTAGCCTCCCCCAATGAGCAGTTCTTC.